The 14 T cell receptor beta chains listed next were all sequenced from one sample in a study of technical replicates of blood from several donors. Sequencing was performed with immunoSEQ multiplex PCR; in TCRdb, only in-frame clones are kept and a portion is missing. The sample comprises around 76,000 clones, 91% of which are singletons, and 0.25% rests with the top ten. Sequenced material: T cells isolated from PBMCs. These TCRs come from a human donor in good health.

DNA of the CDR3: TGTGCTAGTGGTTTGGTGCGGGGGGACGAGCAGTACTTC. It yields the protein CASGLVRGDEQYF. J is TRBJ2-7 and V is TRBV12-5, with TRBD2 matching 8 bases. CDR1 and CDR2 from the germline V gene are LGHNT and FRNRAP. The CDR3 is 13 residues long. The V gene end was trimmed by 0 bases and the J gene end by 5 bases; junction bases not matched to a gene: 0.

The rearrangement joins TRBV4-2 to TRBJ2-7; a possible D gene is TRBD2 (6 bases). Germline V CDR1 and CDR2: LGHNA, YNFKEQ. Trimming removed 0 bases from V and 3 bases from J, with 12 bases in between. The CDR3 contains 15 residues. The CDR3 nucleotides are TGTGCCAGCAGCCAAGATGGGGGGTCAGGCTACGAGCAGTACTTC. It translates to CASSQDGGSGYEQYF.

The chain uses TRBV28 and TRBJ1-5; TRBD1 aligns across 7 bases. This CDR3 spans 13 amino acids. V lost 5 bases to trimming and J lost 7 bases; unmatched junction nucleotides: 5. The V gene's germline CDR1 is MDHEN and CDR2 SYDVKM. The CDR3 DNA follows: TGTGCCAGCAGTAGGACAGGAGGCCAGCCCCAGCATTTT. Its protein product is CASSRTGGQPQHF.

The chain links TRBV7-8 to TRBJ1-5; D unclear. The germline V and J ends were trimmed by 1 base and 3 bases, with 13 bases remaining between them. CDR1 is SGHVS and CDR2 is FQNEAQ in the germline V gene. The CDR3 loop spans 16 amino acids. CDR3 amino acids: CASSLVAAHLNQPQHF. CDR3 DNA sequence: TGTGCCAGCAGCTTAGTTGCGGCGCATCTCAATCAGCCCCAGCATTTT.

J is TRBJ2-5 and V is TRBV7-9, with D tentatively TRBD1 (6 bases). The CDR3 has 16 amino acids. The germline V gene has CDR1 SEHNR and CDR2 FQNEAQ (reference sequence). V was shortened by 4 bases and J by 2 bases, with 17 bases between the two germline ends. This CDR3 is CASSWNILQGQETQYF. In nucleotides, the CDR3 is TGTGCCAGCAGCTGGAATATTTTGCAGGGGCAAGAGACCCAGTACTTC.

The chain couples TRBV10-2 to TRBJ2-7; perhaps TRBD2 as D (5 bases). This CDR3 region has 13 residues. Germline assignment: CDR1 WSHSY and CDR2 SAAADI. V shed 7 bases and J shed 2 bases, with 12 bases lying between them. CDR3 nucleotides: TGCGCCAGCACCGGCGGCGGGCCCTACGAGCAGTACTTC. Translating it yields CASTGGGPYEQYF.

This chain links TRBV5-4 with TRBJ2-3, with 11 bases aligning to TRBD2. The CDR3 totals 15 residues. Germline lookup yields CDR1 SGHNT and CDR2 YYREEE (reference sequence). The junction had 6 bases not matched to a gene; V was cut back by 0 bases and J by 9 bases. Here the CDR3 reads CASSLELAGGNTQYF. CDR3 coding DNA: TGTGCCAGCAGCTTGGAATTAGCGGGAGGGAACACGCAGTATTTT.

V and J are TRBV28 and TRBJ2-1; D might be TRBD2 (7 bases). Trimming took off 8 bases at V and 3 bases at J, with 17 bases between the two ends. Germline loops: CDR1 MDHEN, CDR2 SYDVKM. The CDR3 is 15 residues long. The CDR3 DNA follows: TGTGCCAGCCGGGGGTCGGGGGGCTTCTACAATGAGCAGTTCTTC. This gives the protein CASRGSGGFYNEQFF.

In DNA, the CDR3 is TGTGCCAGCAGTTACTCGAACCCGGGTGAGCAGTTCTTC. This codes for CASSYSNPGEQFF. This rearrangement joins TRBV6-5 to TRBJ2-1; D is ambiguous. The CDR3 loop spans 13 amino acids. Germline lookup yields CDR1 MNHEY and CDR2 SVGAGI. V shed 0 bases and J shed 9 bases, with 9 bases lying between them.

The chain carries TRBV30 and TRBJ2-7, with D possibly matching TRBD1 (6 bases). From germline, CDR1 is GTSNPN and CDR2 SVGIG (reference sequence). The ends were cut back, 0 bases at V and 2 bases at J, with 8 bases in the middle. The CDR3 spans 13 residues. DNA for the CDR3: TGTGCCTGGAGTGTGGGACAAACCTACGAGCAGTACTTC. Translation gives CAWSVGQTYEQYF. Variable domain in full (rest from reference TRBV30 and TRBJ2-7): SQTIHQWPATLVQPVGSPLSLECTVEGTSNPNLYWYRQAAGRGLQLLFYSVGIGQISSEVPQNLSASRPQDRQFILSSKKLLLSDSGFYLCAWSVGQTYEQYFGPGTRLTVT.

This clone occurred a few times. The CDR3 region has the DNA TGTGCCTGGGGTCAGGAGACCCAGTACTTC. It is translated as CAWGQETQYF. The chain carries TRBV30 and TRBJ2-5; D is ambiguous. V shed 5 bases and J shed 5 bases, with 6 bases lying between them. This CDR3 spans 10 amino acids. CDR1 is GTSNPN, CDR2 SVGIG, per germline (reference sequence).

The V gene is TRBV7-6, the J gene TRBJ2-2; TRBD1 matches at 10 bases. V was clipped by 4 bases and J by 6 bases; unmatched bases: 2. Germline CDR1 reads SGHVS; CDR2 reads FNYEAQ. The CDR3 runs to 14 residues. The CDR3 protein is CASSSTGGAGELFF. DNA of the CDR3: TGTGCCAGCAGCTCGACAGGGGGCGCCGGGGAGCTGTTTTTT.

The CDR3 spells CASSLAEGHGKLFF. The CDR3 DNA is TGCGCCAGCAGCTTGGCAGAGGGCCATGGAAAACTGTTTTTT. The chain couples TRBV5-1 to TRBJ1-4; no firm D call. The CDR3 has 14 residues. Germline V gene lookup returns CDR1 SGHRS and CDR2 YFSETQ. Deletions cut 0 bases from V and 10 bases from J, with 13 bases between.

The CDR3 loop reads CASSEVSGPNEQFF. For the CDR3, the DNA is TGTGCCAGCAGTGAAGTTTCGGGTCCCAATGAGCAGTTCTTC. The chain recombines TRBV6-1 with TRBJ2-1, with D uncertain. In germline, CDR1 is MNHNS, CDR2 SASEGT. The CDR3 runs 14 residues. V was clipped by 1 base and J by 6 bases, with 10 bases between them.